This T cell receptor (beta chain) derives from a study of cytomegalovirus exposure and HLA in healthy donors. Comment on this clone: Its target is not known.

Use of 60 Vbeta and 13 Jbeta primers characterized the PCR. Sequencing was performed with immunoSEQ multiplex PCR; in TCRdb, only in-frame clones are kept and a portion is missing. Of around 110,000 clones in the sample, roughly 80% are singletons; the top ten hold about a fifth. The V end was cut by 0 bases, the J end by 3 bases, with 15 bases between. The CDR3 runs to 16 residues. Germline CDR1 SGHKS, CDR2 YYEKEE (reference sequence). Study-level findings and limits: It was reported in a later analysis that an Asian-associated ancestry cluster showed fewer N-insertions than the 666-donor mean. Near-uniform donor sequencing depth was presumed by presence/absence analyses. Equally common other TCR beta chains were less clonally expanded than HLA-associated ones, a later analysis found.

This chain uses TRBV5-5 with TRBJ1-2, with D perhaps matching TRBD1 (5 bases). The sequenced sample was PBMCs. The sequence was collected from a man between 25 and 39 years old in good health and CMV-seropositive. The CDR3 DNA sequence: TGTGCCAGCAGCTTGGTGGTGGAGGGGCCTTACTATGGCTACACCTTC. As protein: CASSLVVEGPYYGYTF. Looking up the rest from reference TRBV5-5 and TRBJ1-2 gives the full variable domain: DAGVTQSPTHLIKTRGQQVTLRCSPISGHKSVSWYQQVLGQGPQFIFQYYEKEERGRGNFPDRFSARQFPNYSSELNVNALLLGDSALYLCASSLVVEGPYYGYTFGSGTRLTVV.